This T cell receptor (beta chain) was captured by sequencing in a study of liver allograft versus peripheral blood T cells. Study context: Repertoires from peripheral blood of liver transplant recipients were compared with those inside their transplanted livers.

About this clonotype: The antigen is unknown.

TCRdb analysed the reads with MiXCR anew, one entry per CDR3 protein. The data contain about 16,000 distinct CDR3 sequences, roughly a fifth of them singletons. The CDR3 consists of 12 residues. The V end lost 2 bases, the J end lost 7 bases, and 6 bases lay between the germline ends. In germline, CDR1 is MNHEY, CDR2 SMNVEV (reference sequence). General study findings and limits: Peripheral blood reportedly held T cell receptor repertoires that differed from those inside liver allografts.

The chain is built from TRBV27 and TRBJ1-5; TRBD1 is a possible D gene (5 bases). This sequence originates from a human patient who had a liver transplant. Part of the T cell pool may stem from the graft donor. CDR3 nucleotide sequence: TGTGCCAGCAGTTTACGGGGGCAGCCCCAGCATTTT. It specifies CASSLRGQPQHF.